These T cell receptor beta chains were read from a single sample in a study of T cell changes during pregnancy in multiple sclerosis. Sequencing used immunoSEQ multiplex PCR; TCRdb keeps in-frame clones, though not all of them. The table shows approximately 93,000 clones, with 80% to 95% occurring only once. Sequenced material: peripheral blood, taken before pregnancy. These receptors came from a female donor with multiple sclerosis, enrolled in a pregnancy study. Both conserved end residues are part of each CDR3. A D gene is named only where the DNA matches it firmly. A clone size is listed for some rows: how often the clone was seen (once, few, many), or a class if it is expanded.

.,TRBV28,TRBD1,TRBJ2-7,CASSFPRTGRIYEQYF,TGTGCCAGCAGTTTCCCTCGGACAGGTCGAATCTACGAGCAGTACTTC
.,TRBV14,.,TRBJ2-5,CASSRPGVGGLQETQYF,TGTGCCAGCAGCCGCCCCGGAGTTGGGGGCCTCCAAGAGACCCAGTACTTC
.,TRBV2,TRBD1,TRBJ2-7,CASKEIVLGQTHSYEQYF,TGTGCCAGCAAAGAGATTGTATTGGGACAGACCCATTCCTACGAGCAGTACTTC
.,TRBV5-4,TRBD2,TRBJ2-5,CASSPSRTSGTQTQYF,TGTGCCAGCAGCCCATCCCGGACTAGCGGGACGCAGACCCAGTACTTC
.,TRBV6-1,TRBD1,TRBJ2-7,CASSERDREGEQYF,TGTGCCAGCAGTGAAAGGGACAGGGAGGGCGAGCAGTACTTC
.,TRBV10-1,TRBD2,TRBJ2-7,CASRDAGGANYEQYF,TGCGCCAGCAGGGACGCGGGGGGCGCCAACTACGAGCAGTACTTC
.,TRBV5-1,TRBD1,TRBJ2-7,CASNRQGATYEQYF,TGCGCCAGCAACCGACAGGGGGCTACATACGAGCAGTACTTC
.,TRBV18,.,TRBJ1-1,CASSPLREDTEAFF,TGTGCCAGCTCACCACTGAGGGAGGACACTGAAGCTTTCTTT
.,TRBV12-5,.,TRBJ1-1,CASGLTLQGRKNTEAFF,TGTGCTAGTGGTTTGACCCTCCAGGGGCGGAAGAACACTGAAGCTTTCTTT
.,TRBV27,TRBD1,TRBJ2-7,CASRRQGAPYEQYF,TGTGCCAGCAGAAGACAGGGGGCTCCCTACGAGCAGTACTTC
.,TRBV19,TRBD1,TRBJ1-5,CASSMTGGSDQPQHF,TGTGCCAGTAGTATGACAGGGGGATCCGATCAGCCCCAGCATTTT
.,TRBV18,.,TRBJ1-5,CASSPPGQGLNQPQHF,TGTGCCAGCTCACCACCGGGCCAGGGTTTAAATCAGCCCCAGCATTTT
.,TRBV4-3,.,TRBJ1-5,CASSQDVQGNQPQHF,TGCGCCAGCAGCCAAGATGTACAGGGCAATCAGCCCCAGCATTTT
.,TRBV19,TRBD1,TRBJ1-5,CASSYGRGQGGNQPQHF,TGTGCCAGTAGTTACGGAAGGGGACAGGGAGGCAATCAGCCCCAGCATTTT
.,TRBV18,.,TRBJ1-1,CASSEKGGTEAFF,TGTGCCAGCTCAGAGAAGGGGGGGACTGAAGCTTTCTTT
once,TRBV4-3,.,TRBJ2-3,CASSQGRGGTDTQYF,TGCGCCAGCAGCCAAGGGCGGGGAGGCACAGATACGCAGTATTTT
.,TRBV6-6,TRBD1,TRBJ2-2,CASTQGRTTGELFF,TGTGCCAGTACACAGGGGAGAACCACCGGGGAGCTGTTTTTT
.,TRBV18,.,TRBJ2-5,CASSSTGSTRETQYF,TGTGCCAGCTCATCAACCGGCTCCACCAGGGAGACCCAGTACTTC
.,TRBV2,.,TRBJ1-1,CASSKEAKIRSTEAFF,TGTGCCAGCAGCAAGGAGGCTAAAATTAGAAGCACTGAAGCTTTCTTT
.,TRBV6-5,TRBD2,TRBJ2-1,CASSFGTSGNEQFF,TGTGCCAGCAGTTTTGGGACTAGCGGGAATGAGCAGTTCTTC
.,TRBV25-1,TRBD2,TRBJ2-7,CASIPLAGDQLSYEQYF,TGTGCCAGCATTCCACTAGCGGGAGACCAACTTTCCTACGAGCAGTACTTC
.,TRBV28,.,TRBJ2-4,CATPRGNF,TGTGCCACTCCCCGGGGGAACTTC
.,TRBV10-3,TRBD1,TRBJ2-1,CAISATTGGWYNEQFF,TGTGCCATCAGTGCGACGACAGGGGGCTGGTACAATGAGCAGTTCTTC
.,TRBV19,TRBD1,TRBJ1-1,CASSKGQSHLNTEAFF,TGTGCCAGTAGTAAGGGACAGAGCCACTTGAACACTGAAGCTTTCTTT
few,TRBV19,TRBD2,TRBJ2-1,CASSIVDGGDEQFF,TGTGCCAGTAGTATAGTCGACGGGGGGGATGAGCAGTTCTTC
.,TRBV14,.,TRBJ2-1,CASSQGYREQFF,TGTGCCAGCAGCCAGGGCTACAGGGAGCAGTTCTTC
once,TRBV30,.,TRBJ2-6,CAWTLTGISGANVLTF,TGTGCCTGGACCTTGACAGGCATCTCTGGGGCCAACGTCCTGACTTTC
.,TRBV5-5,.,TRBJ1-1,CASSSGDSNTEAFF,TGTGCCAGCAGCTCAGGGGATTCGAACACTGAAGCTTTCTTT
once,TRBV11-3,.,TRBJ2-2,CASSLERGAELFF,TGTGCCAGCAGCTTAGAAAGGGGCGCGGAGCTGTTTTTT
.,TRBV28,TRBD1,TRBJ1-1,CASSVGTAFEAFF,TGTGCCAGCAGTGTCGGGACAGCCTTTGAAGCTTTCTTT